Listed below are T cell receptor beta chains from one sample, sequenced in a study of lymphopenia after photon versus proton radiotherapy. Libraries were prepared by immunoSEQ multiplex PCR; TCRdb keeps only in-frame clonotypes and omits some of them. The table lists roughly 65,000 clones, roughly 93% of them singletons. Sequencing used peripheral blood, obtained from a patient treated with photon-based radiotherapy. The receptor source for this set is a woman between 70 and 85 years old with pancreatic cancer. Both conserved end residues are part of each CDR3. Fields, in order: clone size, V gene, D gene, J gene, CDR3 DNA, CDR3 protein. The D gene is left open where the match is weak. Where a row states a size, it is once, few, many or the class of an expanded clone; other rows omit it.

abundance: -
v_gene: TRBV7-2
d_gene: TRBD1
j_gene: TRBJ1-4
CDR3nt: TGTGCCAGCAGCCCAAGAACAGGGGGCGGTGAAAAACTGTTTTTT
CDR3aa: CASSPRTGGGEKLFF

abundance: -
v_gene: TRBV10-3
d_gene: -
j_gene: TRBJ2-7
CDR3nt: TGTGCCATCAGCCCTCTAGCAGCAAGGAGCTCCTACGAGCAGTACTTC
CDR3aa: CAISPLAARSSYEQYF

abundance: once
v_gene: TRBV5-4
d_gene: -
j_gene: TRBJ2-3
CDR3nt: TGTGCCAGCAGCGAGAGGATGCCGACTGGCACAGATACGCAGTATTTT
CDR3aa: CASSERMPTGTDTQYF

abundance: -
v_gene: TRBV27
d_gene: TRBD2
j_gene: TRBJ2-1
CDR3nt: TGTGCCAGCAGTCCGGGACTAGCGGAGAACAATGAGCAGTTCTTC
CDR3aa: CASSPGLAENNEQFF

abundance: -
v_gene: TRBV7-2
d_gene: TRBD2
j_gene: TRBJ2-2
CDR3nt: TGTGCCAGCAGGGCCGGGACTAGCGTAACCGGGGAGCTGTTTTTT
CDR3aa: CASRAGTSVTGELFF

abundance: -
v_gene: TRBV4-1
d_gene: -
j_gene: TRBJ1-2
CDR3nt: TGCGCCAGCAGCCCTTATGGAATAGGGACTCATGGCTACACCTTC
CDR3aa: CASSPYGIGTHGYTF

abundance: -
v_gene: TRBV7-9
d_gene: -
j_gene: TRBJ2-7
CDR3nt: TGTGCCAGCAGCTCCTCCCCCCGGGAGCAGTACTTC
CDR3aa: CASSSSPREQYF

abundance: -
v_gene: TRBV28
d_gene: -
j_gene: TRBJ1-5
CDR3nt: TGTGCCAGCAGTCCGGGACAAGGATACAATCAGCCCCAGCATTTT
CDR3aa: CASSPGQGYNQPQHF

abundance: -
v_gene: TRBV14
d_gene: -
j_gene: TRBJ1-1
CDR3nt: TGTGCCAGCAGCCACTCCCACGAAGCTTTCTTT
CDR3aa: CASSHSHEAFF

abundance: -
v_gene: TRBV18
d_gene: TRBD1
j_gene: TRBJ1-4
CDR3nt: TGTGCCAGCTCACCACTGGGACAGCCTAATGAAAAACTGTTTTTT
CDR3aa: CASSPLGQPNEKLFF

abundance: -
v_gene: TRBV18
d_gene: TRBD1
j_gene: TRBJ2-7
CDR3nt: TGTGCCAGCTCACCAAGGCGGGGACAGGGCTACGAGCAGTACTTC
CDR3aa: CASSPRRGQGYEQYF

abundance: -
v_gene: TRBV6-5
d_gene: -
j_gene: TRBJ1-1
CDR3nt: TGTGCCAGCAGTTACGCCTCGAACCTGAACACTGAAGCTTTCTTT
CDR3aa: CASSYASNLNTEAFF

abundance: -
v_gene: TRBV27
d_gene: TRBD1
j_gene: TRBJ1-1
CDR3nt: TGTGCCAGCAGTAGGGACAGACCAAACACTGAAGCTTTCTTT
CDR3aa: CASSRDRPNTEAFF